The 30 T cell receptor beta chains in this list originate from one sample, sequenced in a study of early T cells in non-severe SARS-CoV-2 infection. TCRdb itself ran the 5' RACE reads through MiXCR, one entry per CDR3 protein. The sample yields 55,000 to 70,000 distinct CDR3 sequences, more than 3.5% seen once. The sequenced sample was whole blood, obtained at baseline. The receptors here all came from an adult who was a healthcare worker with PCR-confirmed SARS-CoV-2 infection or an uninfected control (not recorded which). The donor label of this sample is uncertain.

This clonotype was detected ten times or more. The chain joins TRBV7-2 to TRBJ2-4, with 8 nucleotides matching TRBD1. The CDR3 has 14 residues. In germline, CDR1 is SGHTA, CDR2 FQGNSA. Germline trimming cut 4 bases from V and 8 bases from J; bases unmatched to any gene: 7. CDR3 residues: CASSYSGGSDIQYF. The CDR3 DNA follows: TGTGCCAGCAGCTACTCAGGGGGCTCGGACATTCAGTACTTC.

This clonotype was seen a handful of times. The chain employs TRBV15 and TRBJ1-1; tentative D call: TRBD1 (5 bases). Germline V CDR1 and CDR2: LNHNV, YYDKDF (reference sequence). The CDR3 runs to 15 residues. V lost 0 bases, J lost 1 base, and 9 bases lay in between. The CDR3 coding sequence is TGTGCCACCAGCAGAGATCTGGGGGAGAACACTGAAGCTTTCTTT. Amino acids: CATSRDLGENTEAFF.

This clonotype was seen only a few times. The chain uses TRBV12-3 or TRBV12-4 and TRBJ2-7; 10 bases align to TRBD1. This CDR3 spans 14 amino acids. Germline trimming cut 4 bases from V and 5 bases from J; bases unmatched to any gene: 5. CDR3 sequence: CASSSRDRGHEQYF. In nucleotides, the CDR3 is TGTGCCAGCAGTTCCCGGGACAGGGGCCACGAGCAGTACTTC.

This clonotype was found a few times. This chain uses TRBV6-1 with TRBJ2-7; a possible D gene is TRBD1 (6 bases). The V gene's germline CDR1 is MNHNS and CDR2 SASEGT. This CDR3 is 13 amino acids long. Trimming took 4 bases from V and 4 from J, leaving 11 bases between them. In nucleotides, the CDR3 is TGTGCCAGCAGTGCCGGGACACTATACGAGCAGTACTTC. Its translation: CASSAGTLYEQYF.

There are a few counts of this clonotype. The gene calls are TRBV5-1 and TRBJ1-4; a weak D match, TRBD1 (5 bases). Trimming left V 5 bases short and J 7 bases short, with 18 bases between. This CDR3 comprises 15 residues. Per germline, CDR1 SGHRS and CDR2 YFSETQ. CDR3 bases: TGCGCCAGCAGTAAGTTGGGCAGGGCCGGTGAAAAACTGTTTTTT. Translated, it gives CASSKLGRAGEKLFF.

The chain combines TRBV7-6 with TRBJ2-5, with D hard to call. This CDR3 is 13 amino acids long. Germline lookup yields CDR1 SGHVS and CDR2 FNYEAQ. With 1 base removed from V and 4 bases from J, the gap between germline ends came to 7 bases. CDR3 nucleotides: TGTGCCAGCAGCTTAGAGGTCGGAGAGACCCAGTACTTC. It specifies CASSLEVGETQYF.

This clonotype was found many times. The chain joins TRBV7-2 to TRBJ2-3, with a possible D match to TRBD2 (7 bases). The CDR3 is made up of 17 amino acids. From germline, CDR1 is SGHTA and CDR2 FQGNSA. The V end was cut by 5 bases, the J end by 2 bases, with 20 bases between. The CDR3, as DNA: TGTGCCAGCAGCCGGAGGGGGGGAAGCGGATACACAGATACGCAGTATTTT. Its protein product is CASSRRGGSGYTDTQYF.

This clonotype came up a few times. The chain is built from TRBV21-1 and TRBJ1-1; TRBD1 is taken as the D call from the table, unchecked against the DNA. TRBV21-1 is a pseudogene segment. The CDR3 spans 14 residues. CDR3 amino acids: CASSRDPRDTEAFF. In nucleotides, the CDR3 is TGTGCCAGCAGCAGGGACCCCCGGGACACTGAAGCTTTCTTT.

This clonotype was observed a few times. The genes are TRBV10-3 and TRBJ1-1; a weak D match, TRBD1 (6 bases). Germline CDR1 is ENHRY and CDR2 is SYGVKD. Deletions cut 0 bases from V and 0 bases from J, with 8 bases between. This CDR3 comprises 15 residues. The CDR3 bases are TGTGCCATCAGTGAGTCGGGACAACTGAACACTGAAGCTTTCTTT. Translated, it gives CAISESGQLNTEAFF.

This clonotype was observed at least ten times. The CDR3 nucleotides are TGCAGTGCTAGACCCCGGACAGGGGGTCAGCCCCAGCATTTT. Protein: CSARPRTGGQPQHF. The V and J genes are TRBV20-1 and TRBJ1-5; the match to TRBD1 covers 10 bases. Unmatched junction bases numbered 4, after V lost 2 bases and J lost 6 bases. The length of the CDR3 is 14 residues. Germline lookup yields CDR1 DFQATT and CDR2 SNEGSKA (reference sequence).

At least ten counts were recorded for this clonotype. V and J are TRBV6-6 and TRBJ1-2, with D possibly TRBD1 on 6 matching bases. CDR3 length: 13 amino acids. Germline values: CDR1 MNHNY, CDR2 SVGAGI (reference sequence). V lost 4 bases, J lost 4 bases, and 10 bases lay in between. The CDR3 reads CASSWDNSYGYTF. Here the CDR3 DNA reads TGTGCCAGCAGTTGGGACAACTCCTATGGCTACACCTTC.

The sample holds many counts of this clonotype. The V gene is TRBV9, the J gene TRBJ2-5; tentatively, D is TRBD2 (5 bases). The V gene's germline CDR1 is SGDLS and CDR2 YYNGEE. The CDR3 consists of 15 residues. V lost 0 bases to trimming and J lost 4 bases, with 13 bases between them. CDR3 coding DNA: TGTGCCAGCAGCGTAGGCACTAGAGGGCCAGAGACCCAGTACTTC. Protein: CASSVGTRGPETQYF. The complete variable domain, with remaining parts taken from reference TRBV9 and TRBJ2-5, reads DSGVTQTPKHLITATGQRVTLRCSPRSGDLSVYWYQQSLDQGLQFLIQYYNGEERAKGNILERFSAQQFPDLHSELNLSSLELGDSALYFCASSVGTRGPETQYFGPGTRLLVL.

This clonotype was picked up many times. The chain joins TRBV12-3 or TRBV12-4 to TRBJ1-5; maybe TRBD1 (6 bases). The CDR3 has 17 residues. V was cut by 3 bases and J by 0 bases, with 15 bases left in between. The CDR3 loop reads CASSLRDTLYSNQPQHF. As DNA, the CDR3 is TGTGCCAGCAGTTTGAGGGACACACTTTATAGCAATCAGCCCCAGCATTTT.

V is TRBV29-1 and J is TRBJ2-1; unclear D gene. The CDR3 runs 12 residues. The V gene lost 3 bases and the J gene lost 11 bases, with 14 bases spanning the gap. Germline CDR1 and CDR2: SQVTM and ANQGSEA. CDR3 sequence (DNA): TGCAGCGTTGAGGCCGAGGTACGTCAGCAGTTCTTC. It specifies CSVEAEVRQQFF.

V and J are TRBV11-1 and TRBJ2-3, with D tentatively TRBD2 (6 bases). CDR1 SGHAT and CDR2 FQDESV come from the germline V gene (reference sequence). The CDR3 covers 14 residues. Trimming removed 6 bases at V and 1 base at J, with 11 bases between. The CDR3 region has the DNA TGTGCCAGCAGACGGGGGACCCGCACAGATACGCAGTATTTT. Its translation is CASRRGTRTDTQYF.

This clonotype was detected many times. The J gene is TRBJ2-1, the V gene TRBV7-2; tentative D call: TRBD2 (5 bases). The germline V and J ends were trimmed by 8 bases and 6 bases, with 8 bases remaining between them. CDR1 and CDR2 from the germline V gene are SGHTA and FQGNSA. This CDR3 comprises 11 residues. The CDR3 region has the DNA TGTGCCAGCTCAGCGGTCAATGAGCAGTTCTTC. It encodes CASSAVNEQFF.

This clonotype has at least ten counts. The chain has TRBV20-1 and TRBJ1-5; tentative D call: TRBD1 (5 bases). The CDR3 loop spans 13 amino acids. CDR1 is DFQATT, CDR2 SNEGSKA, per germline (reference sequence). Trimming cost V 6 bases and J 6 bases, with 15 bases left between them. Here the CDR3 DNA reads TGCAGTGCGGGGGGGGACGGCGGTCAGCCCCAGCATTTT. Protein product: CSAGGDGGQPQHF.

This clonotype was seen repeatedly, ten times or more. This chain uses TRBV15 with TRBJ2-3, with 9 bases matching TRBD2. J lost 2 bases, V lost 3 bases, and 6 bases had no gene match. Germline assignment: CDR1 LNHNV and CDR2 YYDKDF (reference sequence). The CDR3 contains 16 residues. CDR3 bases: TGTGCCACCAGCAGTGAAGCGGGGGGCCTCACAGATACGCAGTATTTT. Translating it yields CATSSEAGGLTDTQYF.

V gene TRBV29-1 combines with J gene TRBJ2-7; D unresolved. This CDR3 has 12 residues. V lost 0 bases and J lost 5, with 8 bases in between. Germline values: CDR1 SQVTM, CDR2 ANQGSEA. The CDR3 DNA follows: TGCAGCGTTGAAGATATAAAGAACGAGCAGTACTTC. This gives the protein CSVEDIKNEQYF.

This clonotype was seen more than once but under ten times. The chain combines TRBV28 with TRBJ1-1; weak D call: TRBD1 (6 bases). CDR3 length equals 13 residues. Germline V gives CDR1 MDHEN, CDR2 SYDVKM. The germline V and J ends were trimmed by 5 bases and 11 bases, with 18 bases remaining between them. The CDR3 reads CASSEHTGTNAFF. The CDR3 coding sequence is TGTGCCAGCAGTGAACATACCGGGACAAATGCTTTCTTT.

This clonotype was seen more than once but under ten times. CDR3 sequence reads: CASSEGLGQLSSYNSPLHF. The CDR3 DNA is TGCGCCAGCAGTGAGGGGCTGGGACAACTGAGCTCCTATAATTCACCCCTCCACTTT. The chain has TRBV10-2 and TRBJ1-6; D perhaps matches TRBD1 (6 bases). CDR3 size: 19 residues. Germline-derived CDR1 and CDR2 are WSHSY and SAAADI. The germline V and J ends were trimmed by 2 bases and 0 bases, with 17 bases remaining between them.

There are a few counts of this clonotype. The CDR3 nucleotides read TGTGCCAGCAGGCGACTTGGGGTCGCGAACACCGGGGAGCTGTTTTTT. Translating it yields CASRRLGVANTGELFF. The rearrangement joins TRBV28 to TRBJ2-2; D is undetermined. V was pared by 6 bases and J by 0 bases, with 14 bases between. CDR1 and CDR2 (germline): MDHEN, SYDVKM. CDR3 length: 16 amino acids. Full variable domain (rest looked up from reference TRBV28 and TRBJ2-2): DVKVTQSSRYLVKRTGEKVFLECVQDMDHENMFWYRQDPGLGLRLIYFSYDVKMKEKGDIPEGYSVSREKKERFSLILESASTNQTSMYLCASRRLGVANTGELFFGEGSRLTVL.

This clonotype was detected only a few times. This chain joins TRBV12-3 or TRBV12-4 and TRBJ1-4, with a tentative D call TRBD1 (5 bases). The CDR3 totals 14 residues. Deletions cut 5 bases from V and 8 bases from J, with 15 bases between. The CDR3, as DNA: TGTGCCAGCAGTCGTCGGGACCTTTGGGAAAAACTGTTTTTT. This translates into CASSRRDLWEKLFF.

This clonotype was found a few times. The V gene is TRBV10-3, the J gene TRBJ2-3, with D perhaps TRBD2 (5 bases). The V end was cut by 8 bases, the J end by 2 bases, with 8 bases between. Looked up from germline, CDR1 is ENHRY and CDR2 is SYGVKD. This CDR3 is 12 amino acids long. This CDR3 is CAIGLVTDTQYF. In DNA form, the CDR3 reads TGTGCCATCGGACTTGTCACAGATACGCAGTATTTT.

This clonotype was recorded at least ten times. This sequence joins TRBV12-3 or TRBV12-4 and TRBJ1-2; the D is unclear. V lost 3 bases and J 0 bases, leaving 5 bases between the germline ends. This CDR3 has 13 residues. CDR3 protein: CASSFVANYGYTF. CDR3 coding DNA: TGTGCCAGCAGTTTCGTAGCTAACTATGGCTACACCTTC.

This clonotype showed up just a few times. The chain combines TRBV28 with TRBJ2-7; 8 bases match TRBD2. The junction had 10 bases not matched to a gene; V was cut back by 3 bases and J by 3 bases. Per germline, CDR1 MDHEN and CDR2 SYDVKM. The CDR3 extends over 16 amino acids. The DNA of the CDR3 is TGTGCCAGCAGTTTCAGCGGGGGAGGGAACCTCTACGAGCAGTACTTC. It yields the protein CASSFSGGGNLYEQYF.

This clonotype has more than one count but fewer than ten. The chain is built from TRBV3-1 and TRBJ2-7, with a possible D match to TRBD2 (5 bases). The CDR3 consists of 13 residues. Germline assignment: CDR1 LGHDT and CDR2 YNNKEL (reference sequence). Trimming shortened V by 5 bases and J by 4 bases, and 12 bases separated the two germline ends. As DNA, the CDR3 is TGTGCCAGCAGCTCCTTCGGGGTGTACGAGCAGTACTTC. The encoded protein is CASSSFGVYEQYF.

The chain is built from TRBV6-2 or TRBV6-3 and TRBJ2-7; maybe TRBD2 (6 bases). This CDR3 comprises 15 residues. Germline-derived CDR1 and CDR2 are MNHEY and SVGEGT. Between the trimmed V and J ends, which lost 4 bases and 2 bases, there was a span of 15 bases. The CDR3 here is CASSSAGTGTYEQYF. Here the CDR3 DNA reads TGTGCCAGCAGTTCGGCCGGGACTGGAACCTACGAGCAGTACTTC.

The chain uses TRBV4-1 and TRBJ1-1; possibly TRBD1 for D (6 bases). V was pared by 1 base and J by 1 base, with 10 bases between. The CDR3 spans 15 residues. Germline-derived CDR1 and CDR2 are MGHRA and YSYEKL. Here the CDR3 reads CASSQGGGQNTEAFF. The CDR3 DNA sequence: TGCGCCAGCAGCCAAGGAGGGGGGCAGAACACTGAAGCTTTCTTT.

This clonotype was detected only a few times. The genes are TRBV28 and TRBJ2-7, with D perhaps assigned TRBD1 or TRBD2 (5 bases each). The CDR3 covers 14 residues. Trimming stripped 3 bases from V and 3 bases from J, with 12 bases between. CDR1 is MDHEN and CDR2 is SYDVKM in the germline V gene. The CDR3 region is CASSFGGASYEQYF. The CDR3 DNA sequence: TGTGCCAGCAGTTTTGGGGGAGCTAGCTACGAGCAGTACTTC.